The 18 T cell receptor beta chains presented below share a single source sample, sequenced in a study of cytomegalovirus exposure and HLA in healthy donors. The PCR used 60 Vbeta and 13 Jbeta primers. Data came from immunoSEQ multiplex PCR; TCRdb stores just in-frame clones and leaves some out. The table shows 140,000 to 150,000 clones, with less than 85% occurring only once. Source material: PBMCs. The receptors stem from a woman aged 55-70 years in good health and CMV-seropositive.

The CDR3 bases are TGTGCCAGCAGCGTAGTAGGAGGGGGCGACACCGGGGAGCTGTTTTTT. Amino acid sequence: CASSVVGGGDTGELFF. The chain is built from TRBV9 and TRBJ2-2, with D tentatively TRBD1 (7 bases). Germline V gene data show CDR1 as SGDLS and CDR2 as YYNGEE. V dropped 0 bases and J dropped 3 bases, with 12 bases sitting between them. The CDR3 contains 16 residues.

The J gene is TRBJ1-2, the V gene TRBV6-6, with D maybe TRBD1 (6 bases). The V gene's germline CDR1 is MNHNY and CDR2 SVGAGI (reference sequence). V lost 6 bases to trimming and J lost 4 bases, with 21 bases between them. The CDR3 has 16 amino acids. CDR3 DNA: TGTGCCAGCAGCTCACGTGGGGGCGCAACCATCTATGGCTACACCTTC. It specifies CASSSRGGATIYGYTF.

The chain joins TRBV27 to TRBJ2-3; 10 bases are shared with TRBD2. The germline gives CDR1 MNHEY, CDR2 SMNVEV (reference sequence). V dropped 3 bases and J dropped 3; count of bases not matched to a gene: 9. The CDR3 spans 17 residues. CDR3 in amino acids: CASSFRASGRATDTQYF. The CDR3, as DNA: TGTGCCAGCAGTTTTCGGGCTAGCGGGAGAGCTACAGATACGCAGTATTTT.

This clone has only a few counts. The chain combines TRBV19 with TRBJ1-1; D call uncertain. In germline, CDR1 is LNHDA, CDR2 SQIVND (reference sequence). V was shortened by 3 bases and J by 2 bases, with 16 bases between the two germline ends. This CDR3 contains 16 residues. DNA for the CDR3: TGTGCCAGTAGTATCGGTTTTGTCCGGTCAAACACTGAAGCTTTCTTT. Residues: CASSIGFVRSNTEAFF.

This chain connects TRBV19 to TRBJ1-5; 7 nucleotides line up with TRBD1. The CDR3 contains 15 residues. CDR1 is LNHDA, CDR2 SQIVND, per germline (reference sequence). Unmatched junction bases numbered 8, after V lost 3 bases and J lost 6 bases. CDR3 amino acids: CASSIARQGSQPQHF. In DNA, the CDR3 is TGTGCCAGTAGTATTGCGAGACAGGGAAGTCAGCCCCAGCATTTT.

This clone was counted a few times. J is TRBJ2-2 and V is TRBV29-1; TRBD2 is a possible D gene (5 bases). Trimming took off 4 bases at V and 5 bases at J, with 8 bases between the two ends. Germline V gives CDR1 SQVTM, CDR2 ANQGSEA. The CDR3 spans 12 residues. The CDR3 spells CSVARGTGELFF. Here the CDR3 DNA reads TGCAGCGTTGCTCGAGGGACCGGGGAGCTGTTTTTT.

The CDR3 loop is CASSLDETWKKLFF. The CDR3 region has the DNA TGCGCCAGCAGCTTGGATGAGACTTGGAAAAAACTGTTTTTT. The chain recombines TRBV5-1 with TRBJ1-4; D remains ambiguous. The CDR3 spans 14 residues. Looked up from germline, CDR1 is SGHRS and CDR2 is YFSETQ. The V gene lost 0 bases and the J gene lost 9 bases, with 12 bases spanning the gap.

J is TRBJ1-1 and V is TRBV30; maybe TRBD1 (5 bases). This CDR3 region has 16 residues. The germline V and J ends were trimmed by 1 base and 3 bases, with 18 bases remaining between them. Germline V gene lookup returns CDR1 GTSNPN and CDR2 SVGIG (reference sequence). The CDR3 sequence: CAWSDRRPGGDTEAFF. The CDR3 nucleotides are TGTGCCTGGAGTGATCGACGGCCTGGGGGGGACACTGAAGCTTTCTTT.

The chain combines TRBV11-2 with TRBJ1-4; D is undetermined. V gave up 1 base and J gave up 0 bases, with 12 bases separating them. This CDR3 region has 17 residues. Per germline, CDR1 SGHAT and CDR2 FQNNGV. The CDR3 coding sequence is TGTGCCAGCAGCTTAGTTTTTCGAATAGCAACTAATGAAAAACTGTTTTTT. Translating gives CASSLVFRIATNEKLFF.

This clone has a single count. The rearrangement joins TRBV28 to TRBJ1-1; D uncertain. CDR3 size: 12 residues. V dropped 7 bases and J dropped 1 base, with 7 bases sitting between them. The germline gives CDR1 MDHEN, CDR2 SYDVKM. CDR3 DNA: TGTGCCAGCACCTTCTCGAACACTGAAGCTTTCTTT. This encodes CASTFSNTEAFF. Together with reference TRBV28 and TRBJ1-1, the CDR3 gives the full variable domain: DVKVTQSSRYLVKRTGEKVFLECVQDMDHENMFWYRQDPGLGLRLIYFSYDVKMKEKGDIPEGYSVSREKKERFSLILESASTNQTSMYLCASTFSNTEAFFGQGTRLTVV.

The chain's CDR3 is CASSAGSTGELFF. In DNA, the CDR3 is TGTGCCAGCAGCGCCGGGTCCACAGGAGAACTGTTTTTT. V and J are TRBV9 and TRBJ1-4; a weak D match, TRBD1 (5 bases). This CDR3 spans 13 amino acids. The germline V gene has CDR1 SGDLS and CDR2 YYNGEE. V lost 3 bases and J 12 bases, leaving 15 bases between the germline ends.

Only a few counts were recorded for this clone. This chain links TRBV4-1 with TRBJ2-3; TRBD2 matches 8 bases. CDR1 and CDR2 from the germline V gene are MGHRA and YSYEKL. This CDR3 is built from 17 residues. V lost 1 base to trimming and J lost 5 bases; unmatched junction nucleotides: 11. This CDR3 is CASSQGSSGSMGDTQYF. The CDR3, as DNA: TGCGCCAGCAGCCAAGGTTCTAGCGGGTCCATGGGAGATACGCAGTATTTT.

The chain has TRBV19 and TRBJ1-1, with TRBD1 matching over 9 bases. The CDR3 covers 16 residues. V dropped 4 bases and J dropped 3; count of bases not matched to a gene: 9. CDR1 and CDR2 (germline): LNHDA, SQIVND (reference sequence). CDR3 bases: TGTGCCAGTAGTACCCAAACAGGGGGCACGGACACTGAAGCTTTCTTT. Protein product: CASSTQTGGTDTEAFF.

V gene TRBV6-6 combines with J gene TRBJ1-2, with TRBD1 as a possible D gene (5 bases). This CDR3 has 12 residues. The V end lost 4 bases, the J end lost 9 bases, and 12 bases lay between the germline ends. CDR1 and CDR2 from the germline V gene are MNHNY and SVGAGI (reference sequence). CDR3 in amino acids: CASSLPQGSYTF. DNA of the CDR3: TGTGCCAGCAGTTTACCTCAGGGAAGCTACACCTTC.

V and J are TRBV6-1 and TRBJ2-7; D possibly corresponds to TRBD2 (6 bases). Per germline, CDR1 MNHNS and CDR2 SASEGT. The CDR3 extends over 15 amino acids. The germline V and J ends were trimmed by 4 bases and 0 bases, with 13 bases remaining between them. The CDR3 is CASSALTGGSYEQYF. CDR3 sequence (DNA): TGTGCCAGCAGTGCCCTGACCGGGGGCTCCTACGAGCAGTACTTC.

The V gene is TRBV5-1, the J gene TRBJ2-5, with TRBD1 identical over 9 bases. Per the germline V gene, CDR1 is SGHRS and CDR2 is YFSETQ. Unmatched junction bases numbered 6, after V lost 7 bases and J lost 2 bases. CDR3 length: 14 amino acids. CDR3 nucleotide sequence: TGCGCCAGCTCACGGGGGACAGGGCAAGAGACCCAGTACTTC. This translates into CASSRGTGQETQYF.

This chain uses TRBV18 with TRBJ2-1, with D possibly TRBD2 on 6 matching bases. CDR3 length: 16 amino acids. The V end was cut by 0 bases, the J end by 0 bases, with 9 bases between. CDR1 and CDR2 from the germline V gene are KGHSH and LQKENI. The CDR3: CASSPPSGDSYNEQFF. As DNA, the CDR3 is TGTGCCAGCTCACCACCTTCGGGGGACTCCTACAATGAGCAGTTCTTC.

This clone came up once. For the CDR3, the DNA is TGTGCCAGCAGCTCAGACAGGGCCGTATCCAATGAGCAGTTCTTC. It encodes CASSSDRAVSNEQFF. V usage is TRBV9 and J usage is TRBJ2-1, with TRBD1 matching 7 bases. V lost 4 bases, J lost 6 bases, and 10 bases stayed unmatched. Looked up from germline, CDR1 is SGDLS and CDR2 is YYNGEE. The CDR3 runs to 15 residues.